The rows below give T cell receptor beta chains drawn from one sample of a study of T cell responses to AZD1222 COVID-19 vaccine. Measured with immunoSEQ multiplex PCR; TCRdb has only the in-frame clones, and not every one. The sample holds fewer than 120,000 clones, roughly four fifths seen once. The input for sequencing was peripheral blood, taken on day 0 of AZD1222 vaccination. All receptors come from an adult in good health. Both conserved end residues are part of each CDR3. D genes are given only for firm matches. Clone size is given for some rows only: seen once, a few or many times, or a class if the clone is expanded.

d_call clone_size j_call v_call cdr3_aa cdr3_nt
TRBD1 once TRBJ1-2 TRBV6-5 CASRRGQGQTPGYTF TGTGCCAGCAGACGGGGACAGGGACAGACCCCTGGCTACACCTTC
TRBD2 - TRBJ2-2 TRBV4-1 CASSLGHGLAGTGELFF TGCGCCAGCAGCCTTGGGCATGGACTAGCGGGCACCGGGGAGCTGTTTTTT
- once TRBJ2-7 TRBV29-1 CSVEGGVSYEQYF TGCAGCGTCGAAGGCGGGGTCTCCTACGAGCAGTACTTC
- - TRBJ2-5 TRBV5-8 CASSFPPETQYF TGTGCCAGCAGCTTCCCCCCAGAGACCCAGTACTTC
- - TRBJ2-1 TRBV5-5 CASSLEGSGYNEQFF TGTGCCAGCAGCTTGGAAGGGTCAGGGTACAATGAGCAGTTCTTC
- - TRBJ2-2 TRBV5-8 CASSPTVGGELFF TGTGCCAGCAGCCCCACGGTCGGCGGGGAGCTGTTTTTT
- - TRBJ1-5 TRBV19 CASSIDNTATGAQHF TGTGCCAGTAGTATAGATAATACCGCTACTGGGGCCCAGCATTTT
TRBD1 - TRBJ1-4 TRBV25-1 CASSDDRGYEKLFF TGTGCCAGCAGTGATGACAGGGGGTATGAAAAACTGTTTTTT
- - TRBJ1-2 TRBV5-1 CASSLQGLGNSGYTF TGCGCCAGCAGCTTACAGGGCCTCGGGAATAGTGGCTACACCTTC
TRBD1 - TRBJ2-1 TRBV28 CASSLAGGRYEQFF TGTGCCAGCAGTTTGGCAGGGGGCAGGTATGAGCAGTTCTTC
TRBD1 - TRBJ1-6 TRBV2 CASGGAGGYNSPLHF TGTGCCAGCGGAGGGGCAGGGGGCTATAATTCACCCCTCCACTTT
TRBD1 - TRBJ1-2 TRBV28 CASSPDREGYTF TGTGCCAGCAGTCCCGACAGGGAAGGCTACACCTTC
- - TRBJ1-4 TRBV2 CASTSGQATTNEKLFF TGTGCCAGCACGAGTGGGCAGGCTACAACTAATGAAAAACTGTTTTTT
- - TRBJ1-4 TRBV18 CASSPQVAGTKEKLFF TGTGCCAGCTCACCACAGGTGGCAGGGACGAAGGAAAAACTGTTTTTT
TRBD1 - TRBJ2-7 TRBV28 CASSSYGDRANEQYF TGTGCCAGTTCCTCGTACGGGGACAGGGCTAACGAGCAGTACTTC
TRBD2 - TRBJ2-2 TRBV19 CASSTTSGRLGTGELFF TGTGCCAGTAGTACAACTAGCGGGAGATTAGGCACCGGGGAGCTGTTTTTT
- - TRBJ2-3 TRBV5-1 CASSLVGFEDTQYF TGCGCCAGCAGCTTGGTCGGTTTTGAGGATACGCAGTATTTT
- - TRBJ2-3 TRBV5-4 CASSVEVTDTQYF TGTGCCAGCAGCGTTGAAGTCACAGATACGCAGTATTTT
TRBD1 few TRBJ1-2 TRBV6-6 CASSPSDFRLTGERNGYTF TGTGCCAGCAGTCCCTCCGACTTCCGATTGACAGGGGAGAGGAATGGCTACACCTTC
- - TRBJ1-5 TRBV6-5 CASDEGRIQPQHF TGTGCCAGCGACGAGGGGCGGATTCAGCCCCAGCATTTT
TRBD1 - TRBJ2-3 TRBV6-5 CASSWTGGSTDTQYF TGTGCCAGCAGCTGGACAGGGGGGAGCACAGATACGCAGTATTTT
- - TRBJ1-2 TRBV10-3 CAISDTDVTGQGYTF TGTGCCATCAGCGACACTGACGTAACAGGGCAGGGCTACACCTTC
TRBD1 - TRBJ2-4 TRBV9 CASSVPAQGRGRLDIQYF TGTGCCAGCAGCGTACCCGCGCAGGGTAGGGGGCGTCTGGACATTCAGTACTTC
- - TRBJ1-2 TRBV19 CASSIVGRRTPAYGYTF TGTGCCAGTAGTATAGTCGGCCGGAGAACTCCAGCCTATGGCTACACCTTC
TRBD1 - TRBJ1-1 TRBV27 CASSLTTGTMNTEAFF TGTGCCAGCAGCCTCACGACAGGGACTATGAACACTGAAGCTTTCTTT
- few TRBJ1-5 TRBV7-8 CASSLGHNQPQHF TGTGCCAGCAGCTTGGGACATAATCAGCCCCAGCATTTT
- - TRBJ2-5 TRBV3-1/TRBV3-2 CASSPFHSLQETQYF TGTGCCAGCAGCCCCTTCCACAGCCTCCAAGAGACCCAGTACTTC
TRBD2 - TRBJ2-2 TRBV3-1/TRBV3-2 CASSQFLAGGPGELFF TGTGCCAGCAGCCAATTTCTAGCGGGAGGGCCCGGGGAGCTGTTTTTT
TRBD2 - TRBJ2-7 TRBV10-2 CASKRTSGRDGQYF TGCGCCAGCAAACGGACTAGCGGCAGGGATGGGCAGTACTTC
TRBD1 - TRBJ2-2 TRBV27 CASCGQGRTGELFF TGTGCCAGCTGCGGACAGGGCAGAACCGGGGAGCTGTTTTTT
- - TRBJ1-4 TRBV27 CASSSEISTFGVEKLFF TGTGCCAGCAGTTCGGAGATTTCGACTTTCGGCGTTGAAAAACTGTTTTTT
- - TRBJ2-1 TRBV13 CASSLNPPEGPYNEQFF TGTGCCAGCAGCTTAAACCCACCAGAAGGGCCCTACAATGAGCAGTTCTTC
- - TRBJ2-1 TRBV7-3 CASSLTANNEQFF TGTGCCAGCAGCTTAACTGCGAACAATGAGCAGTTCTTC
- - TRBJ2-5 TRBV15 CATSRDPAGVETQYF TGTGCCACCAGCAGAGACCCTGCGGGTGTAGAGACCCAGTACTTC
TRBD1 - TRBJ1-2 TRBV30 CAWSGTRDRVGYGYTF TGTGCCTGGAGTGGAACAAGGGACAGGGTCGGATATGGCTACACCTTC
- - TRBJ1-1 TRBV19 CASRPVGEGRTEAFF TGTGCCAGTAGACCGGTCGGGGAAGGTCGAACTGAAGCTTTCTTT
- - TRBJ2-5 TRBV6-5 CASSRLRGKETQYF TGTGCCAGCAGTCGACTCCGGGGGAAAGAGACCCAGTACTTC
TRBD1 - TRBJ1-2 TRBV5-4 CASNSILDRVNYGYTF TGTGCCAGCAACTCGATCTTGGACAGGGTAAACTATGGCTACACCTTC
- once TRBJ1-1 TRBV10-3 CAISDPNRRRNTEAFF TGTGCCATCAGTGACCCAAACAGAAGGAGGAACACTGAAGCTTTCTTT
- - TRBJ2-5 TRBV6-5 CASGGRETQYF TGTGCCAGCGGGGGGCGAGAGACCCAGTACTTC
- - TRBJ1-3 TRBV9 CASSVGQISGNTIYF TGTGCCAGCAGCGTAGGGCAGATCTCTGGAAACACCATATATTTT
- once TRBJ2-7 TRBV6-5 CASSYSLGGTQYEQYF TGTGCCAGCAGTTACTCTTTAGGCGGGACCCAATACGAGCAGTACTTC
- - TRBJ2-7 TRBV7-2 CASSQRVGGGYEQYF TGTGCCAGCAGCCAACGAGTGGGAGGGGGGTACGAGCAGTACTTC
- - TRBJ1-1 TRBV6-2/TRBV6-3 CASSQFVNTEAFF TGTGCCAGCAGCCAATTTGTGAACACTGAAGCTTTCTTT
TRBD1 once TRBJ1-1 TRBV28 CASSLRQGEAFF TGTGCCAGCAGTTTACGACAGGGGGAAGCTTTCTTT
- - TRBJ2-7 TRBV7-9 CASSHAPGLYSYEQYF TGTGCCAGCAGCCATGCCCCGGGACTTTACTCCTACGAGCAGTACTTC
- - TRBJ1-1 TRBV15 CATSRDGVDTEAFF TGTGCCACCAGCAGAGATGGCGTGGACACTGAAGCTTTCTTT
TRBD1 - TRBJ1-2 TRBV6-5 CASSYVRGLGYTF TGTGCCAGCAGTTACGTTAGGGGGCTAGGCTACACCTTC
TRBD2 few TRBJ2-7 TRBV7-2 CASSQDGGGSGGSYEQYF TGTGCCAGCAGCCAAGACGGTGGCGGTAGCGGGGGGTCCTACGAGCAGTACTTC
- once TRBJ1-6 TRBV5-6 CASSQGRLAAPLHF TGTGCCAGCAGCCAAGGGCGCCTAGCGGCACCCCTCCACTTT
- - TRBJ2-1 TRBV11-3 CASSLGNQGHNEQFF TGTGCCAGCAGCTTAGGAAATCAGGGTCACAATGAGCAGTTCTTC
TRBD1 - TRBJ2-7 TRBV28 CASRGGGTGGYEQYF TGTGCCAGCAGAGGAGGGGGGACAGGGGGCTACGAGCAGTACTTC
- - TRBJ1-2 TRBV28 CASRKFSTLYGYTF TGTGCCAGCAGGAAATTCTCAACTCTCTATGGCTACACCTTC
- - TRBJ2-1 TRBV7-9 CASSLTGANEQFF TGTGCCAGCAGCTTAACTGGGGCCAATGAGCAGTTCTTC
- - TRBJ1-2 TRBV28 CASSPGHLYGYTF TGTGCCAGCAGCCCGGGACACCTCTATGGCTACACCTTC
TRBD1 - TRBJ2-7 TRBV5-1 CASSFSGTGKAYEQYF TGCGCCAGCAGCTTTTCCGGGACAGGGAAGGCTTATGAGCAGTACTTC
TRBD1 - TRBJ1-5 TRBV19 CASSRGQDSNQPQHF TGTGCCAGTAGTAGAGGACAGGATAGCAATCAGCCCCAGCATTTT
- - TRBJ1-1 TRBV5-1 CASSGALDTEAFF TGCGCCAGCAGCGGGGCCTTGGACACTGAAGCTTTCTTT
TRBD2 - TRBJ2-2 TRBV27 CASRGIGGAGELFF TGTGCCAGCAGGGGGATTGGGGGGGCCGGGGAGCTGTTTTTT
- few TRBJ1-1 TRBV7-9 CASSLRDGRNTEAFF TGTGCCAGCAGCCTGAGGGACGGTCGGAACACTGAAGCTTTCTTT